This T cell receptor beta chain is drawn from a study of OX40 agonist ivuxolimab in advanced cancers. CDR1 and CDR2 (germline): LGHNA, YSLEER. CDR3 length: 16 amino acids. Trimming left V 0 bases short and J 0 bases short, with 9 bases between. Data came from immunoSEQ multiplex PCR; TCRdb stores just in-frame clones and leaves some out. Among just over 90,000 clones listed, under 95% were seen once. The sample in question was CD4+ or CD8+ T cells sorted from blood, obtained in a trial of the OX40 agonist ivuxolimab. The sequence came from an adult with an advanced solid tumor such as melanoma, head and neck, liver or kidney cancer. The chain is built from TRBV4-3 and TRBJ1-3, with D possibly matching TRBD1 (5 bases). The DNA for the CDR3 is TGCGCCAGCAGCCAAGAAAGGGGACTCTCTGGAAACACCATATATTTT. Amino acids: CASSQERGLSGNTIYF.